The entry below gives a single T cell receptor beta chain sequence along with its context. CDR1 and CDR2 (germline): SNHLY, FYNNEI. With V trimmed by 8 bases and J by 4 bases, 13 bases remained unmatched. CDR3 length: 15 residues. These data are taken from a study of blood T cell repertoires in COVID-19. Looking at the study overall: Acute-phase and convalescent COVID-19 samples originated in the United States, Italy and Spain. T cells, B-cell-depleted T cells, or PBMCs supplied cDNA or gDNA.

Original handling: The authors estimated nucleated cell counts from reference gene primer amplification. Assay used: immunoSEQ multiplex PCR; TCRdb lists only in-frame clones, some missing. V and J calls and clone size are those listed in that table; D and trimming were worked out from the DNA. The repertoire holds some 94,000 clones, roughly 89% seen once, with approximately 2% in the top ten. This receptor was identified in a man aged 70 or older with active or convalescent COVID-19. The rearrangement joins TRBV2 to TRBJ2-5, with 7 bases that match TRBD2. The specimen was peripheral blood. The CDR3 is CASLKGLLFIETQYF. The CDR3 DNA sequence: TGTGCCAGCTTAAAGGGACTACTGTTTATAGAGACCCAGTACTTC.